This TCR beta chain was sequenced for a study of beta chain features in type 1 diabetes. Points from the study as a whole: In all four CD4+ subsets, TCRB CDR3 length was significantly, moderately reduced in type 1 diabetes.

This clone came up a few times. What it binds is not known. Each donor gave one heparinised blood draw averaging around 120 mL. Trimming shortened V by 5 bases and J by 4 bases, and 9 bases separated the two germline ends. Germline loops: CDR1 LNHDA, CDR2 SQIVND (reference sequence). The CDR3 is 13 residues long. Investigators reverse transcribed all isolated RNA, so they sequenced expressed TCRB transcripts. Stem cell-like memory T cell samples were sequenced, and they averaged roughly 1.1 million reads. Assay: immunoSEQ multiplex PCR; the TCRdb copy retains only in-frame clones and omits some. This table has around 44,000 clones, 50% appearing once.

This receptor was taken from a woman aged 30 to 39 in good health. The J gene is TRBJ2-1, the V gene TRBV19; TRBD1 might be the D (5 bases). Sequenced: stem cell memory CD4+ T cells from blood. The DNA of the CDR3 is TGTGCCAGTAGTGCGAACAGGTACAATGAGCAGTTCTTC. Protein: CASSANRYNEQFF.